Sequencing of this T cell receptor (beta chain) was carried out in a study of T cells in Graves' hyperthyroidism and ophthalmopathy. Orbital computed tomography, thyroid ultrasound, serum thyroxine and TRAb, and clinical symptoms together informed the diagnoses. RNA transcripts gave rise to amplified TCR beta CDR3 regions. Using the HTBI primer set, a first-round RT-PCR was run on the TCR CDR3. In TCRdb, the multiplex PCR reads were re-called with MiXCR into one record per CDR3 protein. The table lists roughly 500,000 distinct CDR3 sequences, roughly 16% of them singletons. In germline, CDR1 is DFQATT, CDR2 SNEGSKA (reference sequence). After removal of 5 bases from V and 5 bases from J, the junction contained 4 bases not matched to a gene. The CDR3 contains 14 residues.

This TCR was sampled from a woman younger than 45 with Graves' ophthalmopathy. This chain connects TRBV20-1 to TRBJ2-4; TRBD2 agrees at 12 bases. Sequenced: blood. In DNA form, the CDR3 reads TGCAGTGCTGGACTAGCGGGAATCCAAAACATTCAGTACTTC. Translating gives CSAGLAGIQNIQYF.